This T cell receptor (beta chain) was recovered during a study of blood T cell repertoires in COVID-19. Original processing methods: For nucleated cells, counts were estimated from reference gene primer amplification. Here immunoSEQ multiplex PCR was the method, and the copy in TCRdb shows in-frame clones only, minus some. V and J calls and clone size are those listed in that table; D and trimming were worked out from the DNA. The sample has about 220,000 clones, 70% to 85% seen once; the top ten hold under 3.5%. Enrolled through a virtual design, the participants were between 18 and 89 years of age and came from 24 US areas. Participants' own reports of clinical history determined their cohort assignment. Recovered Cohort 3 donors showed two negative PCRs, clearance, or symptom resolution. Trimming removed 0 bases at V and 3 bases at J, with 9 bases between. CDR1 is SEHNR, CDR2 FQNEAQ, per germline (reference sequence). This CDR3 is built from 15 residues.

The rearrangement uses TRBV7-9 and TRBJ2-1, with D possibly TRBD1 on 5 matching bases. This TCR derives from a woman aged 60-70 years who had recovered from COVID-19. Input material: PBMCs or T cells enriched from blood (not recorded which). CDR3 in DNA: TGTGCCAGCAGCTTAGCAAATGGACACTACAATGAGCAGTTCTTC. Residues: CASSLANGHYNEQFF.